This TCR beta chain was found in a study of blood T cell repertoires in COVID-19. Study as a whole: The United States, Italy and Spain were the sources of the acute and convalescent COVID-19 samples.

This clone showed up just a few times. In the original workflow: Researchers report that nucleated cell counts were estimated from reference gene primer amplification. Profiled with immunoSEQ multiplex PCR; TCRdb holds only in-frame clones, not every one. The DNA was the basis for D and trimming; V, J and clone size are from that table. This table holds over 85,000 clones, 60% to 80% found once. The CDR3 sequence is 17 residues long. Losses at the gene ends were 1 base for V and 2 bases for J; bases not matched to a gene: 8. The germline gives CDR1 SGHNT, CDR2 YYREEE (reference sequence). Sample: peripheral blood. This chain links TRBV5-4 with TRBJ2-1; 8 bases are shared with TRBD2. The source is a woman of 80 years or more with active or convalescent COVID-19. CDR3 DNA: TGTGCCAGCAGCTTGACAACACTAGCGGACCCCTACAATGAGCAGTTCTTC. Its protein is CASSLTTLADPYNEQFF.